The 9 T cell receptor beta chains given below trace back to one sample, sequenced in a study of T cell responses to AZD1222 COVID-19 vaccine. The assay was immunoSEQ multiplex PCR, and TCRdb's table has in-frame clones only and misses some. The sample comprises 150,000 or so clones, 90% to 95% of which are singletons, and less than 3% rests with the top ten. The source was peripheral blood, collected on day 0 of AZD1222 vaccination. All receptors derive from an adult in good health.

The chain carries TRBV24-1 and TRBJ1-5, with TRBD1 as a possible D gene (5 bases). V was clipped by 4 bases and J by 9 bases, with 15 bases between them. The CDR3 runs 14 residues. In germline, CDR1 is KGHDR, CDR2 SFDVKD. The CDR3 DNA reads TGTGCCACCAGTGACCCTGACAGTCCTGGGCCCCAGCATTTT. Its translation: CATSDPDSPGPQHF.

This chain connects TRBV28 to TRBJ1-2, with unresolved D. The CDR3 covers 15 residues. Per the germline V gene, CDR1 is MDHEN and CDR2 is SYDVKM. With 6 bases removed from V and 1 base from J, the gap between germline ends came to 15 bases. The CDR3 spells CASSPDNYDNYGYTF. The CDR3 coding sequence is TGTGCCAGCAGCCCGGATAACTACGATAACTATGGCTACACCTTC.

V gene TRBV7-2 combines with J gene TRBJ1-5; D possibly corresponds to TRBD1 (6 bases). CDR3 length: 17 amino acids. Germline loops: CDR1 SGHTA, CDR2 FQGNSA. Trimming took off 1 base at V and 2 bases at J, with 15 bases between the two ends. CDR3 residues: CASSLETGLGGNQPQHF. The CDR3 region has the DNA TGTGCCAGCAGCTTAGAAACAGGGTTAGGTGGCAATCAGCCCCAGCATTTT. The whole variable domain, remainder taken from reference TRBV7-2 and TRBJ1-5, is GAGVSQSPSNKVTEKGKDVELRCDPISGHTALYWYRQSLGQGLEFLIYFQGNSAPDKSGLPSDRFSAERTGGSVSTLTIQRTQQEDSAVYLCASSLETGLGGNQPQHFGDGTRLSIL.

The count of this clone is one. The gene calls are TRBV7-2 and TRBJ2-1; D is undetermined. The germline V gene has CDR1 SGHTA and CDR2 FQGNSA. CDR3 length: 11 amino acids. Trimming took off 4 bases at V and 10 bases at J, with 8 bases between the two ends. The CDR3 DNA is TGTGCCAGCAGCTCGGGCCCGGAGCAGTTCTTC. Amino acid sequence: CASSSGPEQFF.

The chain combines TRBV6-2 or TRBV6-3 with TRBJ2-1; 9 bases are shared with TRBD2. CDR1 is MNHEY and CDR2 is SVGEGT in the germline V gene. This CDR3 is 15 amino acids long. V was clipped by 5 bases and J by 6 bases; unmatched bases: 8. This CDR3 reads CASSTRAGGTNEQFF. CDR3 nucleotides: TGTGCCAGCAGTACCCGAGCGGGAGGCACCAATGAGCAGTTCTTC.

CDR3 sequence (DNA): TGCGCCAGCAGCTTGGGACAGAATACCTACAATGAGCAGTTCTTC. This translates into CASSLGQNTYNEQFF. The rearrangement links TRBV5-1 to TRBJ2-1, with a weak D call TRBD1 (5 bases). The CDR3 is made up of 15 amino acids. Germline lookup yields CDR1 SGHRS and CDR2 YFSETQ. V lost 0 bases to trimming and J lost 2 bases, with 9 bases between them.

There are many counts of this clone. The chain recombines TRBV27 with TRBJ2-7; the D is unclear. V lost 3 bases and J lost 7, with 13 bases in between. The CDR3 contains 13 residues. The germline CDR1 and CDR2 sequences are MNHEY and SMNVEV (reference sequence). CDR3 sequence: CASSFGPLGEQYF. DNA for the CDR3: TGTGCCAGCAGTTTTGGGCCCCTGGGAGAGCAGTACTTC.

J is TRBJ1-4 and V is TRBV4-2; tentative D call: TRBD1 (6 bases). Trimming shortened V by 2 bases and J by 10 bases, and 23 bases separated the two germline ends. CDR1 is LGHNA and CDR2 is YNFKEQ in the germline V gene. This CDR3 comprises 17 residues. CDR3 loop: CASSQPLGRGEDGKLFF. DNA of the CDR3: TGTGCCAGCAGCCAACCACTAGGCAGGGGTGAGGATGGAAAACTGTTTTTT.

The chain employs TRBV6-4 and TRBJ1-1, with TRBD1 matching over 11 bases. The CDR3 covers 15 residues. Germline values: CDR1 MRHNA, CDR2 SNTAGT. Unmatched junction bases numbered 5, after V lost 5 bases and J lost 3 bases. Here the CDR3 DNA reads TGTGCCAGCAGTCGGACAGGGGGCGATGACACTGAAGCTTTCTTT. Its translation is CASSRTGGDDTEAFF.